These T cell receptor beta chains were read from a single sample in a study of blood T cell repertoires in COVID-19. The assay was immunoSEQ multiplex PCR, and TCRdb's table has in-frame clones only and misses some. The sample holds 500,000 to 600,000 clones, roughly nine tenths seen once. Sequenced input: peripheral blood. The receptors were gathered from a woman aged 50 to 60 with COVID-19, enrolled during active disease. Each CDR3 is given with its conserved first and last residue. The D gene is left open where the match is weak. Clone sizes are given selectively: once, few, many, or a class where the clone is expanded.

abundance	d_gene	v_gene	j_gene	CDR3aa	CDR3nt
.	.	TRBV15	TRBJ2-1	CATSRDLGAENEQFF	TGTGCCACCAGCAGAGATCTGGGGGCCGAAAATGAGCAGTTCTTC
once	TRBD1	TRBV19	TRBJ1-2	CASRRDSPYYGYTF	TGTGCCAGTAGGAGGGACAGCCCTTACTATGGCTACACCTTC
.	TRBD1	TRBV2	TRBJ2-3	CASTGNADTQYF	TGTGCCTCGACAGGGAATGCAGATACGCAGTATTTT
.	.	TRBV3-1/TRBV3-2	TRBJ2-1	CASSRSIYPNNEQFF	TGTGCCAGCAGTCGAAGTATTTACCCTAACAATGAGCAGTTCTTC
.	TRBD1	TRBV10-1	TRBJ2-3	CASSEAQGQGADTQYF	TGCGCCAGCAGTGAGGCGCAGGGTCAGGGGGCAGATACGCAGTATTTT
.	.	TRBV19	TRBJ2-6	CATKEVAGANVLTF	TGTGCCACCAAAGAGGTTGCGGGGGCCAACGTCCTGACTTTC
once	TRBD1	TRBV3-1/TRBV3-2	TRBJ1-6	CASSLQGAGSPLHF	TGTGCCAGCAGCTTACAGGGGGCGGGTTCACCCCTCCACTTT
.	.	TRBV9	TRBJ2-3	CASTKAGKTTDTQYF	TGTGCCAGCACCAAAGCAGGGAAAACCACAGATACGCAGTATTTT
.	TRBD1	TRBV30	TRBJ2-2	CAWSRQGANTGELFF	TGTGCCTGGTCTCGACAGGGGGCGAACACCGGGGAGCTGTTTTTT
.	TRBD2	TRBV4-2	TRBJ2-3	CASSQTGGADTQYF	TGTGCCAGCAGCCAAACGGGGGGAGCAGATACGCAGTATTTT
.	TRBD2	TRBV28	TRBJ2-7	CASSLIGLGKAGGPGEQYF	TGTGCCAGCAGTTTGATCGGGCTTGGGAAAGCGGGGGGGCCTGGTGAGCAGTACTTC
.	.	TRBV24-1	TRBJ1-5	CATSDYYSNQPQHF	TGTGCCACCAGTGACTATTATAGCAATCAGCCCCAGCATTTT
once	TRBD1	TRBV6-5	TRBJ1-2	CASTARGTEAHTF	TGTGCCAGCACTGCCAGGGGGACAGAAGCCCACACCTTC
.	.	TRBV7-6	TRBJ1-1	CASRLTGNTEAFF	TGTGCCAGCAGACTGACAGGGAACACTGAAGCTTTCTTT
.	TRBD1	TRBV5-1	TRBJ2-7	CASSFLLGDRAYEQYF	TGCGCCAGCAGCTTCCTTCTGGGGGACAGAGCCTACGAGCAGTACTTC
.	TRBD2	TRBV5-1	TRBJ2-1	CASSLAPGSGVYNEQFF	TGCGCCAGCAGCTTGGCCCCGGGTAGCGGGGTATACAATGAGCAGTTCTTC
.	.	TRBV2	TRBJ1-3	CATGPRRLGNTIYF	TGTGCCACCGGACCCCGGAGGCTTGGAAACACCATATATTTT
.	.	TRBV7-9	TRBJ2-7	CASSGGKFGRSYEQYF	TGTGCCAGCAGCGGGGGAAAGTTCGGGAGAAGCTACGAGCAGTACTTC
.	.	TRBV4-2	TRBJ2-5	CASSQVRGAETQYF	TGTGCCAGCAGCCAAGTTCGGGGTGCGGAGACCCAGTACTTC
few	.	TRBV10-1	TRBJ2-2	CAMVGGPAGELFF	TGCGCCATGGTTGGGGGCCCAGCCGGGGAGCTGTTTTTT
.	.	TRBV21-1	TRBJ2-5	CASCRQDRGDQETQYF	TGTGCCAGCTGCAGGCAGGACAGGGGTGACCAGGAGACCCAGTACTTC
once	.	TRBV6-5	TRBJ2-7	CASSRTGIYEQYF	TGTGCCAGCAGCCGAACAGGGATCTACGAGCAGTACTTC
few	.	TRBV3-1/TRBV3-2	TRBJ2-7	CASSQGAERDEQYF	TGTGCCAGCAGCCAAGGGGCAGAACGCGACGAGCAGTACTTC
.	TRBD1	TRBV10-3	TRBJ1-1	CATEGQSDTEAFF	TGTGCCACCGAGGGACAGTCCGACACTGAAGCTTTCTTT
.	TRBD1	TRBV14	TRBJ1-2	CASRPGTDYGYTF	TGTGCCAGCAGACCCGGGACAGACTATGGCTACACCTTC
.	.	TRBV29-1	TRBJ1-2	CSVGDLGVGYTF	TGCAGCGTAGGGGACTTGGGAGTCGGCTACACCTTC
.	.	TRBV27	TRBJ2-1	CASSPFVQVGEQFF	TGTGCCAGCAGTCCCTTCGTCCAGGTGGGTGAGCAGTTCTTC
.	.	TRBV11-1	TRBJ2-7	CASSWSRAYEQYF	TGTGCCAGCAGCTGGTCAAGAGCCTACGAGCAGTACTTC
few	TRBD2	TRBV28	TRBJ2-3	CASSFIGGRSDTQYF	TGTGCCAGCAGTTTTATCGGGGGGAGGTCAGATACGCAGTATTTT
.	TRBD1	TRBV28	TRBJ2-7	CASSLGGTERGRQYF	TGTGCCAGCAGTCTAGGGGGCACAGAACGTGGAAGGCAGTACTTC
.	TRBD1	TRBV19	TRBJ2-7	CASRQGGTYEQYF	TGTGCCAGTCGACAGGGGGGTACCTACGAGCAGTACTTC
.	.	TRBV12-3/TRBV12-4	TRBJ2-1	CASGIFPTRQQFF	TGTGCCAGCGGCATCTTCCCGACAAGACAGCAGTTCTTC
.	.	TRBV27	TRBJ2-7	CASSPRGGGPFYEQYF	TGTGCCAGCAGTCCCCGAGGGGGGGGGCCGTTCTACGAGCAGTACTTC
.	TRBD2	TRBV7-2	TRBJ2-1	CASSYTSGGAKNEQFF	TGTGCCAGCAGCTATACTAGCGGGGGGGCCAAAAATGAGCAGTTCTTC
.	TRBD1	TRBV6-1	TRBJ2-3	CASSENVAGGLTDTQYF	TGTGCCAGCAGTGAAAATGTGGCAGGGGGCCTCACAGATACGCAGTATTTT
.	.	TRBV6-5	TRBJ1-3	CASRKDRSGNTIYF	TGTGCCAGCAGGAAGGACAGATCAGGAAACACCATATATTTT
.	TRBD1	TRBV6-5	TRBJ1-3	CASRGSGNTIYF	TGTGCCTCCAGGGGGTCTGGAAACACCATATATTTT
.	.	TRBV4-1	TRBJ2-1	CASSQVGGGYNLQFF	TGCGCCAGCAGCCAAGTAGGGGGGGGGTACAATTTGCAGTTCTTC
.	.	TRBV28	TRBJ1-5	CASGGQLNQPQHF	TGTGCCTCCGGAGGTCAGCTCAATCAGCCCCAGCATTTT
.	.	TRBV5-1	TRBJ2-2	CASSLWTANTGELFF	TGCGCCAGCAGCTTGTGGACAGCGAACACCGGGGAGCTGTTTTTT
.	TRBD1	TRBV6-5	TRBJ2-7	CASNEDRAYEQYF	TGTGCCAGCAACGAGGACAGGGCTTACGAGCAGTACTTC